This T cell receptor (beta chain) was found in a study of blood T cell repertoires in COVID-19. About the research overall: Specimens from acute and convalescent COVID-19 originated in the United States, Italy and Spain. Nucleic acid was either cDNA or gDNA, and it came from T cells, B-cell-depleted T cells, or PBMCs.

Germline V CDR1 and CDR2: KGHSH, LQKENI. The CDR3 loop spans 13 amino acids. V lost 1 base and J lost 3, with 7 bases in between. To note about this clone: The sample carries other DNA sequences with the same CDR3.

In the source study's methods: Amplification with reference gene primers provided the estimates of nucleated cell counts. The data were produced by immunoSEQ multiplex PCR, yet TCRdb's version contains in-frame clones alone and is incomplete. The DNA gave D and trimming, while V, J and clone size come from that table. The table has approximately 430,000 clones, 80% to 90% seen once; the top ten hold under 1.5%. The specimen was peripheral blood. J is TRBJ2-7 and V is TRBV18, with TRBD1 as a possible D gene (5 bases). This TCR was sampled from a woman in her twenties or thirties with active or convalescent COVID-19. In nucleotides, the CDR3 is TGTGCCAGCTCACCACGGCAGGGCTACGAGCAGTACTTC. Protein product: CASSPRQGYEQYF.